This T cell receptor (beta chain) was observed in a study of T cells after yellow fever vaccination. Trimming stripped 0 bases from V and 4 bases from J, with 8 bases between. This CDR3 is built from 14 residues. The germline V gene encodes CDR1 SGHDT and CDR2 YYEEEE. A 5'RACE template-switching step, the method used to make TCR cDNA, added a universal primer site and UMIs. TCRdb reanalysed the 5' RACE reads using MiXCR and keeps one entry per CDR3 protein. The sample carries 150,000 to 200,000 distinct CDR3 sequences, 5.5% to 7.5% recorded once. The rearrangement links TRBV5-6 to TRBJ2-1; the D gene is possibly TRBD1 (5 bases). The specimen was CD4+ T cells sorted from PBMCs, collected on the day of the first yellow fever vaccination. The TCR originated in a man aged 18-30 years who received the YFV17D yellow fever vaccine. Here the CDR3 reads CASSLGRVYNEQFF. DNA for the CDR3: TGTGCCAGCAGCTTGGGCAGGGTATACAATGAGCAGTTCTTC. The entire variable domain, with the rest obtained from reference TRBV5-6 and TRBJ2-1, is as follows: DAGVTQSPTHLIKTRGQQVTLRCSPKSGHDTVSWYQQALGQGPQFIFQYYEEEERQRGNFPDRFSGHQFPNYSSELNVNALLLGDSALYLCASSLGRVYNEQFFGPGTRLTVL.